This passage covers 27 T cell receptor beta chains from one sample sequenced in a study of T cell responses to AZD1222 COVID-19 vaccine. Assay: immunoSEQ multiplex PCR; the TCRdb copy retains only in-frame clones and omits some. Found here are more than 100,000 clones, around 86% of them singletons; the top ten hold 7% to 9%. Sample: peripheral blood, taken on day 0 of AZD1222 vaccination. These receptors all stem from an adult in good health.

J is TRBJ1-5 and V is TRBV28; TRBD1 is a possible D gene (6 bases). V was cut by 5 bases and J by 6 bases, with 17 bases left in between. Germline CDR1 is MDHEN and CDR2 is SYDVKM. The CDR3 is 15 residues long. The CDR3 DNA follows: TGTGCCAGCAGTACAGGGTGGGAGACAAGTCAGCCCCAGCATTTT. It codes for CASSTGWETSQPQHF.

The chain uses TRBV2 and TRBJ1-1, with D maybe TRBD1 (5 bases). Trimming pared 7 bases from V and 1 base from J, leaving 13 bases between. This CDR3 has 14 amino acids. CDR1 and CDR2 from the germline V gene are SNHLY and FYNNEI. The CDR3 region is CASTAGRKNTEAFF. CDR3 bases: TGTGCCAGCACGGCAGGGAGGAAGAACACTGAAGCTTTCTTT.

V gene TRBV19 combines with J gene TRBJ2-7; D possibly corresponds to TRBD2 (5 bases). This CDR3 has 15 residues. The V end was cut by 5 bases, the J end by 8 bases, with 22 bases between. The germline gives CDR1 LNHDA, CDR2 SQIVND (reference sequence). The CDR3 spells CASSEGTDLFYKQYF. DNA for the CDR3: TGTGCCAGTAGTGAGGGTACAGACTTGTTCTATAAGCAGTACTTC.

The chain carries TRBV20-1 and TRBJ2-2; perhaps TRBD1 as D (5 bases). The CDR3 has 12 amino acids. CDR1 and CDR2 from the germline V gene are DFQATT and SNEGSKA (reference sequence). V gave up 3 bases and J gave up 5 bases, with 7 bases separating them. The CDR3 coding sequence is TGCAGTGCTAGTCCAGGGACCGGGGAGCTGTTTTTT. It specifies CSASPGTGELFF.

The table lists this clone with a count of one. This chain uses TRBV30 with TRBJ1-2, with D maybe TRBD1 (5 bases). This CDR3 spans 14 amino acids. Looked up from germline, CDR1 is GTSNPN and CDR2 is SVGIG (reference sequence). The V gene lost 5 bases and the J gene lost 1 base, with 14 bases spanning the gap. The CDR3 reads CAWSLGADNYGYTF. The CDR3 DNA reads as TGTGCCTGGTCCCTCGGGGCGGATAACTATGGCTACACCTTC.

The V call is TRBV24-1, the J call TRBJ1-2; TRBD1 aligns across 10 bases. Germline values: CDR1 KGHDR, CDR2 SFDVKD. V shed 3 bases, J shed 7 bases, and the junction held 7 bases outside the gene matches. CDR3 length equals 15 residues. The CDR3 region is CATSDDGTGESGYTF. As DNA, the CDR3 is TGTGCCACCAGTGATGACGGGACAGGGGAAAGTGGCTACACCTTC.

The chain uses TRBV27 and TRBJ2-7; TRBD2 aligns across 8 bases. Germline-derived CDR1 and CDR2 are MNHEY and SMNVEV (reference sequence). Trimming took 4 bases from V and 4 from J; bases not matched to a gene: 9. The CDR3 length is 15 residues. The CDR3 spells CASSSQGIAGYEQYF. CDR3 DNA sequence: TGTGCCAGCAGTTCTCAGGGGATAGCGGGGTACGAGCAGTACTTC.

The rearrangement uses TRBV28 and TRBJ1-2; D uncertain. This CDR3 has 16 residues. CDR1 is MDHEN and CDR2 is SYDVKM in the germline V gene. V was cut by 5 bases and J by 4 bases, with 20 bases left in between. DNA of the CDR3: TGTGCCAGCAGTCCCCCCCGACACTTCCGCCCCTATGGCTACACCTTC. Protein: CASSPPRHFRPYGYTF.

The chain recombines TRBV9 with TRBJ1-5, with a possible D match to TRBD1 (6 bases). CDR3 size: 14 residues. V lost 0 bases and J 9 bases, leaving 13 bases between the germline ends. CDR1 SGDLS and CDR2 YYNGEE come from the germline V gene. DNA for the CDR3: TGTGCCAGCAGCGTAGGCCCGGGGGCTCCGCCCCAGCATTTT. It encodes CASSVGPGAPPQHF.

The chain couples TRBV3-1 (or the pseudogene TRBV3-2) to TRBJ1-2; D perhaps matches TRBD1 (6 bases). CDR3 length: 14 residues. CDR1 is LGHDT and CDR2 is YNNKEL in the germline V gene (reference sequence). V shed 3 bases and J shed 3 bases, with 11 bases lying between them. The CDR3, as DNA: TGTGCCAGCAGCCAGGCAGGGGCGTACTATGGCTACACCTTC. It is translated as CASSQAGAYYGYTF.

This chain connects TRBV19 to TRBJ2-5; 11 bases fit TRBD2. CDR1 LNHDA and CDR2 SQIVND come from the germline V gene (reference sequence). J was trimmed by 5 bases and V by 4 bases; bases with no gene match: 6. The CDR3 length is 15 residues. DNA of the CDR3: TGTGCCAGTAGTAGTAGCGGGGGGGCCTATGAGACCCAGTACTTC. As protein: CASSSSGGAYETQYF.

The J gene is TRBJ1-2, the V gene TRBV7-9; TRBD1 might be the D (6 bases). Looked up from germline, CDR1 is SEHNR and CDR2 is FQNEAQ (reference sequence). The CDR3 extends over 12 amino acids. Trimming left V 5 bases short and J 5 bases short, with 9 bases between. CDR3 in amino acids: CASSKGQYGYTF. The CDR3 DNA reads TGTGCCAGCAGCAAAGGACAGTATGGCTACACCTTC. Filled out from reference TRBV7-9 and TRBJ1-2, the complete variable domain reads DTGVSQNPRHKITKRGQNVTFRCDPISEHNRLYWYRQTLGQGPEFLTYFQNEAQLEKSRLLSDRFSAERPKGSFSTLEIQRTEQGDSAMYLCASSKGQYGYTFGSGTRLTVV.

Judged by abundance, this clone is medium-sized. This rearrangement joins TRBV9 to TRBJ2-5; 9 bases match TRBD1. Trimming at V came to 3 bases and at J to 5 bases, leaving 14 bases not matched to a gene. Per the germline V gene, CDR1 is SGDLS and CDR2 is YYNGEE. This CDR3 is built from 17 residues. CDR3 DNA: TGTGCCAGCAGCGCGGACGTGAGGACAGGGGAGGGGGAGACCCAGTACTTC. Encoded protein: CASSADVRTGEGETQYF.

This clone was counted a single time. The chain links TRBV28 to TRBJ2-7; D is perhaps TRBD2 (5 bases). Germline values: CDR1 MDHEN, CDR2 SYDVKM. V was trimmed by 11 bases and J by 2 bases, leaving 10 bases between them. This CDR3 has 11 residues. CDR3 loop: CASDGAYEQYF. The CDR3 DNA reads TGTGCCTCTGACGGGGCCTACGAGCAGTACTTC.

The chain employs TRBV4-1 and TRBJ1-6; 10 positions match TRBD1. V shed 3 bases and J 4 bases; nucleotides not matched to a gene: 0. The CDR3 has 15 amino acids. Germline V lookup: CDR1 MGHRA, CDR2 YSYEKL. This chain's CDR3 is CASSQGQGYNSPLHF. CDR3 nucleotide sequence: TGCGCCAGCAGCCAGGGACAGGGGTATAATTCACCCCTCCACTTT.

J is TRBJ2-5 and V is TRBV10-2; 13 bases are shared with TRBD2. The CDR3 covers 15 residues. Germline V gene lookup returns CDR1 WSHSY and CDR2 SAAADI. V shed 3 bases and J 3 bases; nucleotides not matched to a gene: 1. The CDR3 DNA is TGCGCCAGCAGTGAAGGGACTAGCGGGGAAGAGACCCAGTACTTC. Translated: CASSEGTSGEETQYF.

The V gene is TRBV3-1 (or the pseudogene TRBV3-2), the J gene TRBJ2-5, with D possibly called TRBD1 or TRBD2 (5 bases each). The germline gives CDR1 LGHDT, CDR2 YNNKEL (reference sequence). V was cut by 1 base and J by 1 base, with 10 bases left in between. The CDR3 spans 15 residues. The CDR3 loop reads CASSQAGLAQETQYF. The DNA for the CDR3 is TGTGCCAGCAGCCAAGCGGGGCTCGCCCAAGAGACCCAGTACTTC.

This clone was seen just once. The rearrangement joins TRBV4-3 to TRBJ1-6; no clear D gene. V lost 0 bases and J lost 0, with 9 bases in between. Germline V gene data show CDR1 as LGHNA and CDR2 as YSLEER. The CDR3 consists of 17 residues. CDR3 amino acids: CASSQDWDSSYNSPLHF. The CDR3 DNA follows: TGCGCCAGCAGCCAAGATTGGGATAGCTCCTATAATTCACCCCTCCACTTT.

This sequence joins TRBV28 and TRBJ2-6; 12 bases map to TRBD1. This CDR3 is built from 19 residues. Per the germline V gene, CDR1 is MDHEN and CDR2 is SYDVKM. V was clipped by 6 bases and J by 3 bases; unmatched bases: 12. CDR3 in DNA: TGTGCCAGCAGCTCCTTGCCGGGACAGGGGGCTGGTGGGGCCAACGTCCTGACTTTC. Protein sequence: CASSSLPGQGAGGANVLTF.

V usage is TRBV5-1 and J usage is TRBJ2-1; D might be TRBD2 (5 bases). The germline gives CDR1 SGHRS, CDR2 YFSETQ. Trimming shortened V by 1 base and J by 7 bases, and 9 bases separated the two germline ends. The CDR3 is made up of 13 amino acids. Here the CDR3 reads CASSLSPGNEQFF. CDR3 sequence (DNA): TGCGCCAGCAGCTTGTCCCCGGGGAATGAGCAGTTCTTC. Full variable domain (missing parts from reference TRBV5-1 and TRBJ2-1): KAGVTQTPRYLIKTRGQQVTLSCSPISGHRSVSWYQQTPGQGLQFLFEYFSETQRNKGNFPGRFSGRQFSNSRSEMNVSTLELGDSALYLCASSLSPGNEQFFGPGTRLTVL.

V usage is TRBV19 and J usage is TRBJ1-1; D gene uncertain. This CDR3 has 14 amino acids. CDR1 and CDR2 (germline): LNHDA, SQIVND (reference sequence). The V and J ends lost 2 bases and 5 bases respectively, with 12 bases between them. This CDR3 reads CASSISLGDTEAFF. In DNA form, the CDR3 reads TGTGCCAGTAGTATAAGCCTCGGGGATACTGAAGCTTTCTTT.

This chain joins TRBV7-8 and TRBJ1-2; TRBD1 matches 9 bases. V lost 5 bases and J lost 8; bases outside the gene matches: 15. CDR3 size: 16 residues. The germline CDR1 and CDR2 sequences are SGHVS and FQNEAQ. The CDR3 is CASSPMRDRVSEGYTF. The CDR3 nucleotides are TGTGCCAGCAGCCCCATGCGGGACAGGGTGTCGGAAGGCTACACCTTC.

The chain uses TRBV5-1 and TRBJ2-1, with D possibly TRBD2 on 7 matching bases. Germline V gene sequence: CDR1 SGHRS, CDR2 YFSETQ. Trimming removed 4 bases from V and 7 bases from J, with 30 bases in between. The CDR3 loop spans 19 amino acids. CDR3 residues: CASSPRPWVGGGGGNEQFF. CDR3 coding DNA: TGCGCCAGCAGCCCCCGGCCGTGGGTGGGCGGGGGCGGAGGGAATGAGCAGTTCTTC.

This rearrangement joins TRBV19 to TRBJ1-5; 9 bases agree with TRBD1. The CDR3 is 16 amino acids. Trimming removed 4 bases from V and 0 bases from J; junction bases left unmatched: 4. The germline CDR1 and CDR2 sequences are LNHDA and SQIVND (reference sequence). The DNA for the CDR3 is TGTGCCAGTAGTACTACAGGGGGCCCTAGCAATCAGCCCCAGCATTTT. It translates to CASSTTGGPSNQPQHF.

The genes are TRBV10-2 and TRBJ1-1; D might be TRBD1 (5 bases). Trimming cost V 6 bases and J 1 base, with 12 bases left between them. Germline CDR1 reads WSHSY; CDR2 reads SAAADI. CDR3 size: 14 residues. CDR3 loop: CASSTREANTEAFF. CDR3 sequence (DNA): TGCGCCAGCAGCACCAGGGAAGCGAACACTGAAGCTTTCTTT.

CDR3 sequence (DNA): TGTGCCAGCAGCCCGACGGCAACTAATGAAAAACTGTTTTTT. Its translation is CASSPTATNEKLFF. The chain is built from TRBV5-6 and TRBJ1-4; D gene ambiguous. Germline CDR1 SGHDT, CDR2 YYEEEE. Trimming cost V 4 bases and J 0 bases, with 7 bases left between them. CDR3 length: 14 amino acids.

The chain is built from TRBV30 and TRBJ1-5; D unclear. V was trimmed by 0 bases and J by 4 bases, leaving 10 bases between them. CDR1 is GTSNPN, CDR2 SVGIG, per germline (reference sequence). CDR3 length: 14 residues. CDR3 amino acids: CAWSVLTRNQPQHF. DNA of the CDR3: TGTGCCTGGAGTGTACTAACCCGAAATCAGCCCCAGCATTTT. Looking up the rest from reference TRBV30 and TRBJ1-5 gives the full variable domain: SQTIHQWPATLVQPVGSPLSLECTVEGTSNPNLYWYRQAAGRGLQLLFYSVGIGQISSEVPQNLSASRPQDRQFILSSKKLLLSDSGFYLCAWSVLTRNQPQHFGDGTRLSIL.